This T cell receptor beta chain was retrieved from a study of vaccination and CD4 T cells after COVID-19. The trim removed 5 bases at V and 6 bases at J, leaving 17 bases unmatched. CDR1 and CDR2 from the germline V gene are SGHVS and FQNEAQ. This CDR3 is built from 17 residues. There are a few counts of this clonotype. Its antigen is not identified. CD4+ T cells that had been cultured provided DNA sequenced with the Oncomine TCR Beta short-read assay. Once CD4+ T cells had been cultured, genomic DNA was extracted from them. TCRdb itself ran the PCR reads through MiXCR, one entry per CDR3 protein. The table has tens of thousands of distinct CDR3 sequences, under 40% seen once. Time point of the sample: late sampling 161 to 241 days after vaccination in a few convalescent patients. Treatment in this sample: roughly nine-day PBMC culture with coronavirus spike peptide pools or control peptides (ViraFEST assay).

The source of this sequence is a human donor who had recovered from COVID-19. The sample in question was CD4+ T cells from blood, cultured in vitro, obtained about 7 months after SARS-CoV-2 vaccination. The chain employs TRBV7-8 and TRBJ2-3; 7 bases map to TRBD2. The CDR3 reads CASSISWGSGTPDTQYF. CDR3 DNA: TGTGCCAGCAGCATTTCCTGGGGGAGCGGGACCCCGGATACGCAGTATTTT. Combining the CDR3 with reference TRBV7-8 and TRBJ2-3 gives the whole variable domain GAGVSQSPRYKVAKRGQDVALRCDPISGHVSLFWYQQALGQGPEFLTYFQNEAQLDKSGLPSDRFFAERPEGSVSTLKIQRTQQEDSAVYLCASSISWGSGTPDTQYFGPGTRLTVL.